This is a list of T cell receptor beta chains from one sample in a study of Tregs in tolerant kidney transplant recipients. The method was immunoSEQ multiplex PCR; TCRdb's version includes in-frame clones alone and lacks a portion of them. The sample carries roughly 86,000 clones, 93% recorded once. The sample was CD4+ T cells from blood (PBMCs), taken 12 months after the transplant. Every receptor here comes from a human patient who received a combined kidney and bone marrow transplant. Part of the T cell pool may stem from the graft donor. The CDR3 runs from the conserved cysteine through the conserved F or W. The D gene is left open where the match is weak. Rows give clone size only sometimes, using once, few, many, or a class for an expanded clone.

NA	TRBV11-3	TRBJ2-7	NA	TGTGCCAGCAGCTTGGACCGGGGTTCGTCCTACGAGCAGTACTTC	CASSLDRGSSYEQYF
NA	TRBV6-5	TRBJ1-3	NA	TGTGCCAGCAGTTACTCCAGGGTTGGAAACACCATATATTTT	CASSYSRVGNTIYF
NA	TRBV11-1	TRBJ2-2	TRBD1	TGTGCCAGCGTACCGGGACAGGTCCCCCCCGGGGAGCTGTTTTTT	CASVPGQVPPGELFF
NA	TRBV15	TRBJ2-1	TRBD1	TGTGCCACCAGCAGAGATAGGACAGGGTTTTACAATGAGCAGTTCTTC	CATSRDRTGFYNEQFF
NA	TRBV10-3	TRBJ2-3	NA	TGTGCCATCAAGTCCGGAGGTAGCACAGATACGCAGTATTTT	CAIKSGGSTDTQYF
NA	TRBV19	TRBJ2-1	TRBD1	TGTGCCAGTAGTATTTGGACAGGGGGTATCTATGAGCAGTTCTTC	CASSIWTGGIYEQFF
NA	TRBV14	TRBJ1-1	TRBD1	TGTGCCAGCAGCCGGCGAATAGGACAGGAAGGTATGCGGACTGAAGCTTTCTTT	CASSRRIGQEGMRTEAFF
NA	TRBV7-9	TRBJ2-3	TRBD2	TGTGCCAGCAGCTTGCCGGGGGGAGATACGCAGTATTTT	CASSLPGGDTQYF
once	TRBV7-2	TRBJ2-7	NA	TGTGCCAGCAGCTTTTACCGGGGCGAGCAGTACTTC	CASSFYRGEQYF
NA	TRBV5-1	TRBJ2-5	NA	TGCGCCAGCAGCTGGGACGGACAGGAGACCCAGTACTTC	CASSWDGQETQYF
once	TRBV5-4	TRBJ2-5	TRBD2	TGTGCCAGCAGCTTGGGACTAGCGTCTCAAGAGACCCAGTACTTC	CASSLGLASQETQYF
NA	TRBV5-8	TRBJ1-2	TRBD1	TGTGCCAGCAGCTTGCTCAGGGGGTCGGGCTATGGCTACACCTTC	CASSLLRGSGYGYTF
NA	TRBV28	TRBJ1-4	NA	TGTGCCAGCAGTTTACCTCTGGGGCGCGGTGAAAAACTGGTTTTT	CASSLPLGRGEKLVF
NA	TRBV7-2	TRBJ2-2	TRBD1	TGTGCCAGCAGCTCACAGGGGGCGCTGGTAACCGGGGAGCTGTTTTTT	CASSSQGALVTGELFF
few	TRBV5-1	TRBJ2-7	TRBD1	TGCGCCAGCAGCCCAGGACAGGGTCGCGAGCAGTACTTC	CASSPGQGREQYF
NA	TRBV6-6	TRBJ1-1	NA	TGTGCCAGCACCAAACTCGGGGGGAACACTGAAGCTTTCTTT	CASTKLGGNTEAFF
NA	TRBV19	TRBJ2-1	NA	TGTGCCAGTAGTATGCGGACGGCCAGGGTGATGGGTCCTGACAATGAGCAGTTCTTC	CASSMRTARVMGPDNEQFF
once	TRBV2	TRBJ1-2	TRBD1	TGTGCCAGCAGGGGCGGACAGGGCGAGGGCTACACCTTC	CASRGGQGEGYTF
NA	TRBV7-9	TRBJ1-4	NA	TGTGCCAGCAGCTTAGGGCTCTTTAATGAAAAACTGTTTTTT	CASSLGLFNEKLFF
once	TRBV5-1	TRBJ2-1	TRBD2	TGCGCCAGCAGCATCGGACTAGCGGGGATCCTTGTTGAGCAGTTCTTC	CASSIGLAGILVEQFF
NA	TRBV4-2	TRBJ2-7	TRBD2	TGTGCCAGCAGCCAAGATACGACTAGCTCTCGGTACGAGCAGTACTTC	CASSQDTTSSRYEQYF
NA	TRBV19	TRBJ1-2	NA	TGTGCCAGTAGTATTTTAGAGGGTCGGATGAATGGCTACACCTTC	CASSILEGRMNGYTF
NA	TRBV30	TRBJ2-5	NA	TGTGCCTGGAGTGTACGCGGAAGGACGGACACAGAGACCCAGTACTTC	CAWSVRGRTDTETQYF
NA	TRBV19	TRBJ1-4	NA	TGTGCCAGTAGCACCCAAGGGGTCTTCTCTAATGAAAAACTGTTTTTT	CASSTQGVFSNEKLFF
NA	TRBV5-4	TRBJ2-3	NA	TGTGCCAGCAGCTTGGCCGGCTCCGGGGGTAGCACAGATACGCAGTATTTT	CASSLAGSGGSTDTQYF
NA	TRBV5-5	TRBJ2-6	NA	TGTGCCAGCAGGCGGGACTGGAGCTCTGGGGCCAACGTCCTGACTTTC	CASRRDWSSGANVLTF
NA	TRBV2	TRBJ1-2	NA	TGTGCCAGCAGTGAAGAGGCAGGGAATGGCTACACCTTC	CASSEEAGNGYTF
NA	TRBV9	TRBJ2-1	NA	TGTGCCAGCAGCGTAACGCAGGGGTCCTACAATGAGCAGTTCTTC	CASSVTQGSYNEQFF
NA	TRBV7-2	TRBJ1-4	TRBD1	TGTGCCAGCAGCTCTGGACAGGGGGAAGAAAAACTGTTTTTT	CASSSGQGEEKLFF
NA	TRBV28	TRBJ2-3	TRBD2	TGTGCCAGCAGTGTGGCGGGAGCTGGCACAGATACGCAGTATTTT	CASSVAGAGTDTQYF
NA	TRBV4-1	TRBJ2-5	TRBD2	TGCGCCAGCAGCCAGGGCACCCCCCTTGATGCGGGGGGGCCCGAGACCCAGTACTTC	CASSQGTPLDAGGPETQYF
NA	TRBV4-1	TRBJ2-5	TRBD2	TGCGCCAGCAGCCTCTTGGGACTAGCGGGCAGAGAGACCCAGTACTTC	CASSLLGLAGRETQYF